This TCR beta chain derives from a study of Ad26.COV2.S vaccination and SARS-CoV-2 variants. Study details: As a participant in COV1001, the donor was in the Ad26.COV2.S trial arm. Each vaccinee took Ad26.COV2.S intramuscularly, once or twice 56 days apart.

Described treatment: roughly 18 received Ad26.COV2.S at low or high dose, single or two shots; five or six received placebo; per-sample allocation not given. Following the first vaccine or placebo injection, samples were taken on day 63. Vaccination used an Ad26 vector expressing Wuhan-strain SARS-CoV-2 spike. Comment on this clone: The antigen remains unidentified.

The germline V gene has CDR1 SGHRS and CDR2 YFSETQ. The CDR3 totals 15 residues. With 0 bases removed from V and 1 base from J, the gap between germline ends came to 11 bases. The data were produced by immunoSEQ multiplex PCR, yet TCRdb's version contains in-frame clones alone and is incomplete. The sample has 300,000 to 350,000 clones, 90% seen once. Study-wide points: The TCR breadth and depth analyses may have produced an underestimate of total T cell responses.

This receptor was obtained from a person between 18 and 65 years old who received the Ad26.COV2.S COVID-19 vaccine or a placebo. Sequenced material: peripheral blood, taken in a trial of Ad26.COV2.S vaccine versus placebo. The rearrangement links TRBV5-1 to TRBJ2-7; the D is unclear. The CDR3 protein is CASSLGPAVSYEQYV. DNA of the CDR3: TGCGCCAGCAGCTTGGGGCCGGCAGTGTCCTACGAGCAGTACGTC.